A single sample is the source of the 3 T cell receptor beta chains below, sequenced in a study of T cell changes during pregnancy in multiple sclerosis. Some clones are missing from TCRdb's copy, which holds only in-frame ones; the method was immunoSEQ multiplex PCR. In the table there are around 62,000 clones, about 91% of which are singletons. The source was CD4+ T cells from peripheral blood mononuclear cells, collected in the first trimester of pregnancy. These receptor sequences come from a female donor with multiple sclerosis, enrolled in a pregnancy study.

This clone was observed a few times. This chain uses TRBV2 with TRBJ1-4; TRBD1 matches 7 bases. CDR1 and CDR2 (germline): SNHLY, FYNNEI. The length of the CDR3 is 15 residues. V lost 6 bases to trimming and J lost 0 bases; unmatched junction nucleotides: 4. In DNA form, the CDR3 reads TGTGCCAGCAGGGGACAGCTAACAACTAATGAAAAACTGTTTTTT. As protein: CASRGQLTTNEKLFF.

The count of this clone is one. CDR3 sequence reads: CATRPGGRADTQYF. CDR3 DNA: TGTGCCACCAGGCCGGGGGGGCGGGCAGATACGCAGTATTTT. V and J are TRBV15 and TRBJ2-3; 8 nucleotides align to TRBD2. Germline CDR1 LNHNV, CDR2 YYDKDF (reference sequence). J gave up 4 bases and V 6 bases, and 6 bases lay outside the gene matches. This CDR3 is 14 amino acids long.

In this sample, this clone turned up once. In nucleotides, the CDR3 is TGTGCCAGTAGTATAACAGCTAGCAATCAGCCCCAGCATTTT. Protein product: CASSITASNQPQHF. This chain joins TRBV19 and TRBJ1-5; D unclear. Germline V gene lookup returns CDR1 LNHDA and CDR2 SQIVND (reference sequence). V was shortened by 2 bases and J by 0 bases, with 5 bases between the two germline ends. CDR3 length: 14 residues.